A selection of T cell receptor beta chains follows, all from one sample in a study of response to subunit inactivated influenza vaccine. TCRdb fed the RT-PCR reads into MiXCR, producing one record per CDR3 protein. The table has about 650,000 distinct CDR3 sequences, about 15% seen once. Specimen: PBMCs from blood, collected less than 15 days before vaccination. The receptors here all came from a man in his fifties who received an inactivated influenza vaccine. CDR3s include the opening cysteine and the closing phenylalanine or tryptophan. D genes are given only for firm matches. The listing skips clone size in some rows; elsewhere it reads once, few, many or a size class.

clone size: NA
V gene: TRBV11-2
D gene: TRBD2
J gene: TRBJ2-3
CDR3 DNA: TGTGCCAGCAGGAAATCTAGCGGGAGGGCCGTAGATACGCAGTATTTT
CDR3 protein: CASRKSSGRAVDTQYF

clone size: few
V gene: TRBV12-3/TRBV12-4
D gene: NA
J gene: TRBJ2-5
CDR3 DNA: TGTGCCAGCAGTTTGGGGCTGGTTGGCCAAGAGACCCAGTACTTC
CDR3 protein: CASSLGLVGQETQYF

clone size: few
V gene: TRBV15
D gene: NA
J gene: TRBJ1-6
CDR3 DNA: TGTGCCACCAGCAGGGACGGTAATTCACCCCTCCACTTT
CDR3 protein: CATSRDGNSPLHF

clone size: few
V gene: TRBV2
D gene: NA
J gene: TRBJ2-1
CDR3 DNA: TGTGCCAGCAGTGTGGAGAGACTCTATGAGCAGTTCTTC
CDR3 protein: CASSVERLYEQFF

clone size: NA
V gene: TRBV27
D gene: NA
J gene: TRBJ1-1
CDR3 DNA: TGTGCCAGCAGTTTCTTCCCGACGAACACTGAAGCTTTCTTT
CDR3 protein: CASSFFPTNTEAFF

clone size: NA
V gene: TRBV20-1
D gene: TRBD1
J gene: TRBJ1-6
CDR3 DNA: TGCAGTGCTGAGGACAGGCGGAGCTCCTATAATTCACCCCTCCACTTT
CDR3 protein: CSAEDRRSSYNSPLHF

clone size: NA
V gene: TRBV7-2
D gene: NA
J gene: TRBJ2-2
CDR3 DNA: TGTGCCAGCAGCGCTAGAAACACCGGGGAGCTGTTTTTT
CDR3 protein: CASSARNTGELFF

clone size: NA
V gene: TRBV7-9
D gene: TRBD1
J gene: TRBJ1-3
CDR3 DNA: TGTGCCAGCAGCTTAGCGGCGTACAGGGGAGGAGGAAACACCATATATTTT
CDR3 protein: CASSLAAYRGGGNTIYF

clone size: many
V gene: TRBV4-1
D gene: NA
J gene: TRBJ1-1
CDR3 DNA: TGCGCCAGCAGCCAAGAGGAAGTCAGCGGGGCTACTGAAGCTTTCTTT
CDR3 protein: CASSQEEVSGATEAFF

clone size: few
V gene: TRBV12-3/TRBV12-4
D gene: TRBD1
J gene: TRBJ2-1
CDR3 DNA: TGTGCCAGCAGGTCGGGGTGGACAGGGTCCTACAATGAGCAGTTCTTC
CDR3 protein: CASRSGWTGSYNEQFF

clone size: few
V gene: TRBV6-2/TRBV6-3
D gene: NA
J gene: TRBJ2-1
CDR3 DNA: TGTGCCAGCAGTTCGAACAGGGCCGCAGCTGAGTCCAATGAGCAGTTCTTC
CDR3 protein: CASSSNRAAAESNEQFF

clone size: few
V gene: TRBV5-1
D gene: NA
J gene: TRBJ1-3
CDR3 DNA: TGCGCCAGCAGCTTGGGGCATACCACTGGAAACACCATATATTTT
CDR3 protein: CASSLGHTTGNTIYF

clone size: few
V gene: TRBV28
D gene: NA
J gene: TRBJ2-4
CDR3 DNA: TGTGCCAGCAGTTTGGTCCCTTGGGAACCCAAAAACATTCAGTACTTC
CDR3 protein: CASSLVPWEPKNIQYF

clone size: NA
V gene: TRBV30
D gene: NA
J gene: TRBJ2-2
CDR3 DNA: TGTGCCTGGAGTGTATCGGGCGGGGAGCTGTTTTTT
CDR3 protein: CAWSVSGGELFF

clone size: NA
V gene: TRBV6-1
D gene: NA
J gene: TRBJ1-5
CDR3 DNA: TGTGCCAGCCGCGAACATAAAAATCAGCCCCAGCATTTT
CDR3 protein: CASREHKNQPQHF